This entry concerns a single TCR beta chain. The assay was immunoSEQ multiplex PCR, and TCRdb's table has in-frame clones only and misses some. The table has fewer than 300,000 clones, around four fifths seen once. The entry originates in a study of blood T cell repertoires in COVID-19. The length of the CDR3 is 14 residues. The V end lost 2 bases, the J end lost 1 base, and 8 bases lay between the germline ends. The source of this sequence is a woman aged 70-85 years with active or convalescent COVID-19. The sample comprised peripheral blood. The V call is TRBV23-1, the J call TRBJ1-2; D is undetermined. TRBV23-1 is given ORF status, its function remaining uncertain. CDR3 nucleotides: TGCGCCAGCAGTCAAGGTCGGGTTAACTATGGCTACACCTTC. Protein sequence: CASSQGRVNYGYTF.